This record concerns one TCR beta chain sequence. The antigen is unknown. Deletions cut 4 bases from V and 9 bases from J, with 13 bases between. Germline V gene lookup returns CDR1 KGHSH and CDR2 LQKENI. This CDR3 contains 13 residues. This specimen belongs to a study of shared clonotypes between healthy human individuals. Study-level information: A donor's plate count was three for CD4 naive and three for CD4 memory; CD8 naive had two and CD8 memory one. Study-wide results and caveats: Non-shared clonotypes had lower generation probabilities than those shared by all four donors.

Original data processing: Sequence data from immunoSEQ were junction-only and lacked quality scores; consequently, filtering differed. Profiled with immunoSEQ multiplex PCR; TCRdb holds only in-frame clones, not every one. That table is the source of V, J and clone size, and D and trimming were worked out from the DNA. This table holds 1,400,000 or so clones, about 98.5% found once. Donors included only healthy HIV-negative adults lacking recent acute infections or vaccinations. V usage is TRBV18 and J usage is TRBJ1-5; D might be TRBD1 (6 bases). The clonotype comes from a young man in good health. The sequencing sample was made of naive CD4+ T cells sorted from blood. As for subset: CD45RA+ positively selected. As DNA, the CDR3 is TGTGCCAGCTCACGGGCAGGGGATGCGCCCCAGCATTTT. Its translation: CASSRAGDAPQHF. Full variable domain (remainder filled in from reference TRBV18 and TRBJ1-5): NAGVMQNPRHLVRRRGQEARLRCSPMKGHSHVYWYRQLPEEGLKFMVYLQKENIIDESGMPKERFSAEFPKEGPSILRIQQVVRGDSAAYFCASSRAGDAPQHFGDGTRLSIL.